This T cell receptor beta chain was captured in a study of blood T cell repertoires in COVID-19. About the research overall: T cells, B-cell-depleted T cells, or PBMCs supplied cDNA or gDNA.

Trimming took off 5 bases at V and 7 bases at J, with 11 bases between the two ends. This CDR3 spans 12 amino acids. The germline V gene encodes CDR1 SEHNR and CDR2 FQNEAQ (reference sequence). In the original processing: Amplification with reference gene primers provided the estimates of nucleated cell counts. Some clones are missing from TCRdb's copy, which holds only in-frame ones; the method was immunoSEQ multiplex PCR. V and J calls and clone size come straight from that table; D and trimming were deduced from the DNA. The data show roughly 230,000 clones, with approximately 82% seen just once and more than 6.5% held by the top ten.

What was sequenced was peripheral blood. V usage is TRBV7-9 and J usage is TRBJ2-5; D unresolved. This sequence was found in a man aged 35 to 55 with active or convalescent COVID-19. This chain's CDR3 is CASSPSAGTQYF. The CDR3 nucleotides read TGTGCCAGCAGCCCAAGCGCCGGGACCCAGTACTTC.